This T cell receptor beta chain was captured by sequencing in a study of blood T cell repertoires in COVID-19. The assay was immunoSEQ multiplex PCR, and TCRdb's table has in-frame clones only and misses some. The sample records some 90,000 clones, approximately 86% being singletons. CDR1 and CDR2 from the germline V gene are LNHDA and SQIVND (reference sequence). This CDR3 has 16 amino acids. V lost 6 bases and J lost 8; bases outside the gene matches: 11. Sequenced material: peripheral blood. The chain couples TRBV19 to TRBJ1-4; TRBD1 aligns across 11 bases. The sequence was obtained from an elderly woman with acute or convalescent COVID-19. CDR3 region: CASSRLRTGGREKLFF. The CDR3 coding sequence is TGTGCCAGTAGCCGTCTCCGGACAGGGGGCAGGGAAAAACTGTTTTTT.